What follows are 7 T cell receptor beta chains derived from one specimen sequenced in a study of control samples from healthy donors and cancer patients. The assay was immunoSEQ multiplex PCR, and TCRdb's table has in-frame clones only and misses some. The sample lists approximately 86,000 clones; 85% to 90% were seen once. Material for sequencing was blood. These receptors came from a woman in her forties in good health.

The V gene is TRBV11-3, the J gene TRBJ2-2; D gene unclear. CDR3 length: 13 amino acids. Trimming left V 5 bases short and J 3 bases short, with 7 bases between. Germline V lookup: CDR1 SGHNT, CDR2 YENEEA. The CDR3 loop reads CASSLGYTGELFF. In DNA form, the CDR3 reads TGTGCCAGCAGCCTGGGGTACACCGGGGAGCTGTTTTTT. The full variable domain, completed using reference TRBV11-3 and TRBJ2-2, is EAGVVQSPRYKIIEKKQPVAFWCNPISGHNTLYWYLQNLGQGPELLIRYENEEAVDDSQLPKDRFSAERLKGVDSTLKIQPAELGDSAVYLCASSLGYTGELFFGEGSRLTVL.

The chain combines TRBV4-3 with TRBJ1-1; D is ambiguous. Trimming shortened V by 2 bases and J by 0 bases, and 25 bases separated the two germline ends. CDR3 length: 20 amino acids. The germline gives CDR1 LGHNA, CDR2 YSLEER. CDR3 DNA sequence: TGCGCCAGCAGCCAAATTGCCACGGAGAATTCTGGGCGGATGAACACTGAAGCTTTCTTT. Protein: CASSQIATENSGRMNTEAFF.

This chain uses TRBV18 with TRBJ1-2, with unresolved D. The CDR3 has 12 amino acids. CDR1 is KGHSH, CDR2 LQKENI, per germline. Trimming took 6 bases from V and 7 from J, leaving 12 bases between them. The CDR3 protein is CASSPSASGYTF. DNA of the CDR3: TGTGCCAGCTCCCCATCAGCAAGTGGCTACACCTTC.

This CDR3 is CASSLEQGANSPLHF. The CDR3 DNA reads as TGTGCCAGCAGCCTGGAACAGGGGGCTAATTCACCCCTCCACTTT. The chain links TRBV11-3 to TRBJ1-6, with 9 bases aligning to TRBD1. Trimming took 5 bases from V and 6 from J; bases not matched to a gene: 5. Per the germline V gene, CDR1 is SGHNT and CDR2 is YENEEA. This CDR3 is built from 15 residues.

Concerning this clone: The same CDR3 also results from other DNA sequences found in this sample. The chain carries TRBV5-5 and TRBJ1-1; D unresolved. The CDR3 length is 14 residues. CDR1 and CDR2 (germline): SGHKS, YYEKEE (reference sequence). V lost 1 base, J lost 14 bases, and 21 bases lay in between. The CDR3 spells CASSLLQDSRGAFF. Here the CDR3 DNA reads TGTGCCAGCAGCTTGTTGCAGGACTCCCGAGGAGCCTTCTTT. Filled out from reference TRBV5-5 and TRBJ1-1, the complete variable domain reads DAGVTQSPTHLIKTRGQQVTLRCSPISGHKSVSWYQQVLGQGPQFIFQYYEKEERGRGNFPDRFSARQFPNYSSELNVNALLLGDSALYLCASSLLQDSRGAFFGQGTRLTVV.

This clone was counted once. The chain employs TRBV6-5 and TRBJ1-1; 7 nucleotides align to TRBD1. Germline V gives CDR1 MNHEY, CDR2 SVGAGI. This CDR3 is built from 16 residues. V shed 0 bases and J 3 bases; nucleotides not matched to a gene: 7. CDR3 sequence (DNA): TGTGCCAGCAGTTACTCGAAAGGGGGCGTTGACACTGAAGCTTTCTTT. Amino acids: CASSYSKGGVDTEAFF.

This sequence joins TRBV3-1 (or the pseudogene TRBV3-2) and TRBJ2-5; 8 bases agree with TRBD2. The V gene end was trimmed by 4 bases and the J gene end by 2 bases; junction bases not matched to a gene: 3. Germline V gene data show CDR1 as LGHDT and CDR2 as YNNKEL (reference sequence). The CDR3 length is 14 residues. For the CDR3, the DNA is TGTGCCAGCAGCCTCGGGACTAGACAAGAGACCCAGTACTTC. Its protein product is CASSLGTRQETQYF.